Listed here are 30 T cell receptor beta chains from one sample, sequenced in a study of regulatory T cells in long-lasting Graves disease. The time point: newly diagnosed GD, antithyroid drugs for less than 3 months. PBMCs provided the RNA from which the TCR library was made. iRepertoire HTBI primers and Arm-PCR of CDR3 regions built TCR beta libraries. TCRdb reprocessed the multiplex PCR reads with MiXCR, giving one entry per CDR3 protein. The sample yields under 500,000 distinct CDR3 sequences, 15% to 20% seen once. This sample was also put to use in a study of T cells in Graves' hyperthyroidism and ophthalmopathy.

The sample consisted of peripheral blood mononuclear cells (PBMCs), taken at new diagnosis, from a patient treated with antithyroid drugs. The receptor set was obtained from a woman aged 25-40 years with Graves disease.

This clonotype showed up many times. The chain employs TRBV20-1 and TRBJ2-7, with 11 bases lining up with TRBD1. After removal of 6 bases from V and 4 bases from J, the junction contained 11 bases not matched to a gene. CDR1 is DFQATT, CDR2 SNEGSKA, per germline (reference sequence). There are 15 residues in the CDR3. Here the CDR3 reads CSAKIPGQGGYEQYF. The CDR3 DNA sequence: TGCAGTGCAAAAATTCCGGGACAGGGGGGGTACGAGCAGTACTTC.

This clonotype has at least ten counts. The genes are TRBV2 and TRBJ2-3, with unresolved D. Germline-derived CDR1 and CDR2 are SNHLY and FYNNEI. The CDR3 sequence is 14 residues long. Trimming pared 4 bases from V and 8 bases from J, leaving 16 bases between. CDR3 coding DNA: TGTGCCAGCAGTGTGGGTGTCGCGGCAGCTACGCAGTATTTT. The encoded protein is CASSVGVAAATQYF.

This clonotype has at least ten counts. The V gene is TRBV28, the J gene TRBJ2-4; D is unclear. V lost 4 bases to trimming and J lost 2 bases, with 6 bases between them. Germline V gene sequence: CDR1 MDHEN, CDR2 SYDVKM. The CDR3 runs 13 residues. In nucleotides, the CDR3 is TGTGCCAGCAGTTCCGTTTCCAAAAACATTCAGTACTTC. Translation gives CASSSVSKNIQYF.

This clonotype has at least ten counts. The rearrangement uses TRBV19 and TRBJ2-3, with 9 bases identical to TRBD2. Germline V lookup: CDR1 LNHDA, CDR2 SQIVND (reference sequence). The CDR3 covers 14 residues. V lost 8 bases and J lost 7; bases outside the gene matches: 10. CDR3 in amino acids: CASSPREGRYTQYF. The DNA of the CDR3 is TGTGCCAGTTCCCCGCGGGAGGGCCGGTATACGCAGTATTTT.

With regard to this clonotype: This may stem from a read error, because a much larger clone lies one nucleotide away. The chain uses TRBV27 and TRBJ2-7; no firm D call. This CDR3 is 17 amino acids long. V was clipped by 4 bases and J by 7 bases, with 26 bases between them. Germline assignment: CDR1 MNHEY and CDR2 SMNVEV (reference sequence). In DNA, the CDR3 is TGTGCCAGCAGTTATGTTAGGGAACAGAGCTCCTACAATGAGCAGTACTTC. It codes for CASSYVREQSSYNEQYF.

V usage is TRBV6-1 and J usage is TRBJ1-3, with D possibly matching TRBD1 (5 bases). The CDR3 sequence is 13 residues long. Trimming removed 8 bases at V and 2 bases at J, with 10 bases between. Germline CDR1 and CDR2: MNHNS and SASEGT. The CDR3 DNA follows: TGTGCCAGCGCACAGGCACCTGGAAACACCATATATTTT. It codes for CASAQAPGNTIYF.

The rearrangement joins TRBV5-4 to TRBJ2-7, with TRBD2 matching over 11 bases. This CDR3 spans 14 amino acids. Germline lookup yields CDR1 SGHNT and CDR2 YYREEE (reference sequence). J gave up 4 bases and V 5 bases, and 5 bases lay outside the gene matches. This CDR3 is CASRLAGGPYEQYF. Here the CDR3 DNA reads TGTGCCAGCAGATTAGCGGGAGGGCCGTACGAGCAGTACTTC.

This clonotype showed up many times. The chain combines TRBV28 with TRBJ2-2, with D maybe TRBD2 (6 bases). Looked up from germline, CDR1 is MDHEN and CDR2 is SYDVKM. This CDR3 comprises 13 residues. Trimming took off 7 bases at V and 4 bases at J, with 10 bases between the two ends. CDR3 sequence reads: CASITGGTGELFF. DNA for the CDR3: TGTGCCAGCATCACCGGGGGCACCGGGGAGCTGTTTTTT.

This clonotype was detected ten times or more. This chain links TRBV7-2 with TRBJ2-7, with 9 bases lining up with TRBD1. V gave up 5 bases and J gave up 3 bases; unmatched junction bases: 8. This CDR3 region has 15 residues. CDR1 is SGHTA, CDR2 FQGNSA, per germline. CDR3 region: CASSQDRGVFYEQYF. CDR3 nucleotides: TGTGCCAGCAGCCAAGACAGGGGGGTATTCTACGAGCAGTACTTC.

This clonotype was observed many times. This chain joins TRBV27 and TRBJ2-1, with 7 bases lining up with TRBD2. The trim removed 3 bases at V and 5 bases at J, leaving 7 bases unmatched. This CDR3 region has 15 residues. The germline V gene has CDR1 MNHEY and CDR2 SMNVEV (reference sequence). The CDR3 here is CASSLAGVVDNEQFF. DNA for the CDR3: TGTGCCAGCAGTTTGGCGGGAGTTGTAGACAATGAGCAGTTCTTC.

This clonotype occurred many times. V usage is TRBV27 and J usage is TRBJ2-1; unclear D gene. The V end lost 5 bases, the J end lost 12 bases, and 17 bases lay between the germline ends. CDR1 and CDR2 from the germline V gene are MNHEY and SMNVEV (reference sequence). CDR3 length: 13 amino acids. CDR3 protein: CASSTAANPVQFF. CDR3 nucleotide sequence: TGTGCCAGCAGTACCGCCGCCAATCCCGTGCAGTTCTTC.

This clonotype was recorded many times. This rearrangement joins TRBV7-9 to TRBJ1-1; the D is unclear. V was shortened by 0 bases and J by 1 base, with 9 bases between the two germline ends. This CDR3 has 15 amino acids. Germline CDR1 and CDR2: SEHNR and FQNEAQ (reference sequence). This chain's CDR3 is CASSLAGPRNTEAFF. The CDR3 region has the DNA TGTGCCAGCAGCTTAGCAGGGCCCCGGAACACTGAAGCTTTCTTT.

V gene TRBV6-1 combines with J gene TRBJ2-7; the D gene is possibly TRBD2 (6 bases). The CDR3 is made up of 13 amino acids. The germline V and J ends were trimmed by 6 bases and 2 bases, with 11 bases remaining between them. Germline V gene sequence: CDR1 MNHNS, CDR2 SASEGT. The CDR3 spells CASSQGTPYEQYF. As DNA, the CDR3 is TGTGCCAGCAGCCAAGGGACTCCCTACGAGCAGTACTTC.

Ten or more counts support this clonotype. CDR3 residues: CASRRQPSPNTEAFF. The DNA of the CDR3 is TGTGCCAGCCGGCGCCAGCCCTCCCCAAACACTGAAGCTTTCTTT. The chain combines TRBV7-8 with TRBJ1-1, with D uncertain. This CDR3 has 15 amino acids. The germline V and J ends were trimmed by 8 bases and 2 bases, with 18 bases remaining between them. CDR1 and CDR2 from the germline V gene are SGHVS and FQNEAQ.

This clonotype was recorded many times. The chain is built from TRBV6-2 or TRBV6-3 and TRBJ2-3; D is unresolved. V lost 0 bases and J lost 5, with 9 bases in between. Germline V gene sequence: CDR1 MNHEY, CDR2 SVGEGT. The CDR3 is 14 residues long. In DNA form, the CDR3 reads TGTGCCAGCAGTTACTCGGCCGAGCGAGATACGCAGTATTTT. It encodes CASSYSAERDTQYF.

With regard to this clonotype: A much more abundant neighbour one base away suggests this may be a read error. The chain recombines TRBV28 with TRBJ1-1, with 8 bases aligning to TRBD1. The CDR3 is made up of 11 amino acids. Germline assignment: CDR1 MDHEN and CDR2 SYDVKM. CDR3 bases: TGTTCCTTACAGGGGGGCACTGAAGCTTTCTTT. As protein: CSLQGGTEAFF.

Only a few counts were recorded for this clonotype. The chain is built from TRBV7-9 and TRBJ2-3, with D perhaps matching TRBD2 (5 bases). Germline V CDR1 and CDR2: SEHNR, FQNEAQ (reference sequence). Trimming cost V 5 bases and J 7 bases, with 10 bases left between them. The CDR3 loop spans 12 amino acids. As DNA, the CDR3 is TGTGCCAGCAGCCCACGAGGGCATACGCAGTATTTT. It encodes CASSPRGHTQYF. The variable domain in full, completed from reference TRBV7-9 and TRBJ2-3, reads DTGVSQNPRHKITKRGQNVTFRCDPISEHNRLYWYRQTLGQGPEFLTYFQNEAQLEKSRLLSDRFSAERPKGSFSTLEIQRTEQGDSAMYLCASSPRGHTQYFGPGTRLTVL.

This clonotype occurred many times. V usage is TRBV3-1 and J usage is TRBJ2-1; 11 nucleotides line up with TRBD2. Germline V gives CDR1 LGHDT, CDR2 YNNKEL (reference sequence). This CDR3 region has 17 residues. J gave up 7 bases and V 1 base, and 9 bases lay outside the gene matches. The chain's CDR3 is CASSQGLGLAAVNEQFF. In nucleotides, the CDR3 is TGTGCCAGCAGCCAAGGGCTGGGACTAGCGGCAGTTAATGAGCAGTTCTTC.

This clonotype has at least ten counts. This chain links TRBV27 with TRBJ2-7; D remains unclear. CDR3 length: 10 amino acids. Germline V lookup: CDR1 MNHEY, CDR2 SMNVEV (reference sequence). V was shortened by 6 bases and J by 6 bases, with 6 bases between the two germline ends. In DNA, the CDR3 is TGTGCCAGCAGGGCTGCCGAGCAGTACTTC. This gives the protein CASRAAEQYF.

This CDR3 is CSARVKGLTYEQYF. CDR3 DNA: TGCAGTGCTAGAGTCAAGGGACTAACCTACGAGCAGTACTTC. J is TRBJ2-7 and V is TRBV20-1, with 7 bases fitting TRBD2. Trimming removed 1 base from V and 2 bases from J; junction bases left unmatched: 5. The CDR3 has 14 residues. The V gene's germline CDR1 is DFQATT and CDR2 SNEGSKA (reference sequence).

This clonotype was seen many times. J is TRBJ2-1 and V is TRBV10-3; D ambiguous. Germline lookup yields CDR1 ENHRY and CDR2 SYGVKD. V lost 3 bases to trimming and J lost 5 bases, with 14 bases between them. The CDR3 consists of 15 residues. The CDR3 loop is CAISDPLGIDNEQFF. The CDR3 nucleotides read TGTGCCATCAGTGATCCCCTGGGGATCGACAATGAGCAGTTCTTC.

This clonotype was recorded a few times. The V gene is TRBV7-9, the J gene TRBJ2-4, with D possibly being TRBD1 (5 bases). CDR3 length: 13 residues. The germline gives CDR1 SEHNR, CDR2 FQNEAQ (reference sequence). Trimming took 4 bases from V and 6 from J, leaving 10 bases between them. The CDR3 spells CASSSRQGNIQYF. The DNA of the CDR3 is TGTGCCAGCAGCTCCCGGCAGGGAAACATTCAGTACTTC.

As for this clonotype: A much more abundant neighbour one base away suggests this may be a read error. The chain has TRBV20-1 and TRBJ2-7, with 9 nucleotides matching TRBD2. The CDR3 is 15 amino acids. V was clipped by 0 bases and J by 4 bases; unmatched bases: 7. Germline V CDR1 and CDR2: DFQATT, SNEGSKA (reference sequence). CDR3 amino acids: CSAREAGGSSYEQYF. Written as DNA, the CDR3 is TGCAGTGCTAGAGAGGCGGGAGGGTCGTCTTACGAGCAGTACTTC.

This clonotype was seen repeatedly, ten times or more. This rearrangement joins TRBV6-5 to TRBJ1-2; 11 positions match TRBD1. The V gene end was trimmed by 2 bases and the J gene end by 4 bases; junction bases not matched to a gene: 6. Germline-derived CDR1 and CDR2 are MNHEY and SVGAGI. The CDR3 sequence is 16 residues long. CDR3 residues: CASSYVRTGGSYGYTF. In DNA, the CDR3 is TGTGCCAGCAGTTACGTACGGACAGGGGGCTCCTATGGCTACACCTTC.

This clonotype has a handful of counts. The chain joins TRBV9 to TRBJ2-3; 7 bases align to TRBD2. Germline CDR1 SGDLS, CDR2 YYNGEE. This CDR3 spans 14 amino acids. The V and J ends lost 0 bases and 4 bases, in that order; junction bases with no gene match: 2. The CDR3 sequence is CASSVGGGADTQYF. The CDR3 nucleotides read TGTGCCAGCAGCGTAGGGGGGGGGGCAGATACGCAGTATTTT.

This clonotype has at least ten counts. This chain uses TRBV12-3 or TRBV12-4 with TRBJ1-2; 8 positions match TRBD1. V shed 10 bases, J shed 8 bases, and the junction held 12 bases outside the gene matches. The CDR3 is 13 amino acids. This CDR3 is CAIEAGGAGGYTF. DNA of the CDR3: TGTGCCATAGAAGCAGGGGGCGCGGGGGGCTACACCTTC.

In its sample, this clonotype was seen many times. This chain links TRBV29-1 with TRBJ2-1; a weak D match, TRBD1 (6 bases). V gave up 7 bases and J gave up 4 bases, with 17 bases separating them. The CDR3 contains 14 residues. CDR1 and CDR2 from the germline V gene are SQVTM and ANQGSEA. This CDR3 is CSARLGAGYNEQFF. For the CDR3, the DNA is TGCAGCGCCCGGTTGGGGGCGGGTTACAATGAGCAGTTCTTC.

This clonotype was counted at least ten times. This chain uses TRBV12-3 or TRBV12-4 with TRBJ2-7; 12 bases align to TRBD2. The CDR3 runs 15 residues. The V and J ends lost 0 bases and 9 bases, in that order; junction bases with no gene match: 6. CDR3 in amino acids: CASSLAASGRARQYF. The CDR3 DNA is TGTGCCAGCAGTTTAGCTGCTAGCGGGAGGGCCAGGCAGTACTTC.

The chain is built from TRBV4-1 and TRBJ2-3; TRBD2 agrees at 7 bases. Per germline, CDR1 MGHRA and CDR2 YSYEKL. With V trimmed by 4 bases and J by 4 bases, 11 bases remained unmatched. The CDR3 spans 16 residues. For the CDR3, the DNA is TGCGCCAGCAGCCCCCTAGGACTAGGGTCCGCAGATACGCAGTATTTT. Protein product: CASSPLGLGSADTQYF.

The genes are TRBV20-1 and TRBJ1-2; 8 bases align to TRBD1. The ends lost 4 bases at V and 6 bases at J; junction bases unmatched: 4. CDR1 and CDR2 (germline): DFQATT, SNEGSKA (reference sequence). The CDR3 consists of 12 residues. CDR3 loop: CSANRGKDGYTF. The CDR3 DNA is TGCAGTGCTAACAGGGGGAAGGATGGCTACACCTTC.